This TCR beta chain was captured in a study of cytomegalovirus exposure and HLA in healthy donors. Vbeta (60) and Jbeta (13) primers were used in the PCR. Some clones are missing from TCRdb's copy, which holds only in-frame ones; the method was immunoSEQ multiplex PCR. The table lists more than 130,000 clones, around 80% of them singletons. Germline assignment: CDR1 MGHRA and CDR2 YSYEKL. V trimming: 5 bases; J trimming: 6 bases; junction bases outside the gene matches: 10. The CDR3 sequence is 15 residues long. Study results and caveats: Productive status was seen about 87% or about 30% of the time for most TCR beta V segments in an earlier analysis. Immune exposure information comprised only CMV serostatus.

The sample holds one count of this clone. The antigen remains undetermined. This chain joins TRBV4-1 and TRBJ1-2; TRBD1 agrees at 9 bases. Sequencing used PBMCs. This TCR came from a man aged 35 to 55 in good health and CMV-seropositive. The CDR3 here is CASSNRDRALDGYTF. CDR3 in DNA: TGCGCCAGCAGCAACCGGGACAGGGCGTTAGATGGCTACACCTTC.